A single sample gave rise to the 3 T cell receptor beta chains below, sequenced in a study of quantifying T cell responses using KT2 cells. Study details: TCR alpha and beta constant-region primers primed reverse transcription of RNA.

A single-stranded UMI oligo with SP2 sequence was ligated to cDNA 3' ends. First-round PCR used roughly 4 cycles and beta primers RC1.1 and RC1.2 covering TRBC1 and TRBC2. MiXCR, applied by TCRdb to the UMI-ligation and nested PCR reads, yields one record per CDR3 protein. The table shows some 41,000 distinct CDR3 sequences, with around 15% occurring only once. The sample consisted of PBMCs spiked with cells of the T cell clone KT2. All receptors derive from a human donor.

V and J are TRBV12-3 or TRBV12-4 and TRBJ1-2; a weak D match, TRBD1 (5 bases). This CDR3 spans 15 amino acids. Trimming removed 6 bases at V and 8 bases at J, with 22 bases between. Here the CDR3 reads CASRNSDTRSGGYTF. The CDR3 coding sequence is TGTGCCAGCAGAAACTCGGACACCCGGTCGGGGGGCTACACCTTC.

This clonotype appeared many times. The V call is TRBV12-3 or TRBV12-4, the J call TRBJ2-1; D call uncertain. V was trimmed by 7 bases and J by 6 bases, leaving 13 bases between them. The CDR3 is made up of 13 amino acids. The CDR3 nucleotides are TGTGCCAGCACCTCAATTGGACGCAATGAGCAGTTCTTC. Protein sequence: CASTSIGRNEQFF.

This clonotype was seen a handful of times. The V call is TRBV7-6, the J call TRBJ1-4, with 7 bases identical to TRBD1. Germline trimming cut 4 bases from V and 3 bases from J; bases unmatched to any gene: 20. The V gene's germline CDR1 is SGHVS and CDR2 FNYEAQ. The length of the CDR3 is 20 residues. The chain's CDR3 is CASSSRPRRQGWMANEKLFF. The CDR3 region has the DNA TGTGCCAGCAGCTCCCGACCTAGGCGACAGGGCTGGATGGCTAATGAAAAACTGTTTTTT.